Below are 2 T cell receptor beta chains sequenced from a single sample in a study of blood T cell repertoires in COVID-19 (dated by TCRdb to 2018 to 2020). Library preparation employed the immunoSEQ multiplex PCR assay. TCRdb took over this immuneACCESS table, retaining in-frame rearrangements with V and J assigned. Such tables are incomplete; in checked studies, under half of the missing clones stem from an unresolved V gene, and the remainder is unexplained. Present in this sample are some 200,000 clones, around nine tenths of which were seen just once. Approximately 5.6% of the sample belongs to the ten largest clones. Sequenced input: peripheral blood. The receptors come from a man aged 35-49 years with active or convalescent COVID-19.

V is TRBV28 and J is TRBJ1-1; 8 positions agree with TRBD1. Unmatched junction bases numbered 4, after V lost 6 bases and J lost 4 bases. The V gene's germline CDR1 is MDHEN and CDR2 SYDVKM. The CDR3 contains 13 residues. The CDR3 loop is CASSLRGRTEAFF. In DNA form, the CDR3 reads TGTGCCAGCAGCCTCAGGGGGCGCACTGAAGCTTTCTTT.

This chain links TRBV5-1 with TRBJ1-2, with D possibly TRBD1 on 6 matching bases. With 1 base removed from V and 2 bases from J, the gap between germline ends came to 12 bases. The CDR3 is made up of 15 amino acids. Germline V lookup: CDR1 SGHRS, CDR2 YFSETQ. CDR3 sequence (DNA): TGCGCCAGCAGCTTGAGTTCTCAGGGGAACTATGGCTACACCTTC. As protein: CASSLSSQGNYGYTF.